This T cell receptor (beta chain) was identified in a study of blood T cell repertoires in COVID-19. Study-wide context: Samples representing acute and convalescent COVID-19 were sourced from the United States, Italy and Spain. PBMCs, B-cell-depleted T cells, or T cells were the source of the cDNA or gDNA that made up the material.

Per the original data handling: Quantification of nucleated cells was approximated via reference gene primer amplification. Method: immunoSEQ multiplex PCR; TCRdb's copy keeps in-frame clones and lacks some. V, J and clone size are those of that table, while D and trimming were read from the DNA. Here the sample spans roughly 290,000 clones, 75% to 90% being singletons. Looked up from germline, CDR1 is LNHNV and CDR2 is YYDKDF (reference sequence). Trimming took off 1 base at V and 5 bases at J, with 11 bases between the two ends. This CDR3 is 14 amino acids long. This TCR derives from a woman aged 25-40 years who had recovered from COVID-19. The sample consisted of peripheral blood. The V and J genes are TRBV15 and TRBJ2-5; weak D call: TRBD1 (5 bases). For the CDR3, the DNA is TGTGCCACCAGCAGAGGGGTGGGGCTGGAGACCCAGTACTTC. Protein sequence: CATSRGVGLETQYF.